These 19 T cell receptor beta chains were all obtained from the same sample, sequenced in a study of cytomegalovirus exposure and HLA in healthy donors. The PCR contained 60 Vbeta and 13 Jbeta primers. Generated by immunoSEQ multiplex PCR, the TCRdb table keeps only in-frame clones and is missing some. The sample holds approximately 130,000 clones; approximately 78% are singletons and the top ten take 2.9%. The sample comprised PBMCs. Every receptor here comes from a human donor in good health.

The V and J genes are TRBV6-5 and TRBJ2-5; 9 positions agree with TRBD1. The DNA matches TRBJ2-7 better at its end, which makes the J call doubtful. The germline CDR1 and CDR2 sequences are MNHEY and SVGAGI. The CDR3 covers 15 residues. The chain's CDR3 is CASRPPGQGPYEQYF. The CDR3 DNA reads as TGTGCCAGCAGACCACCGGGACAGGGCCCCTACGAGCAGTACTTC.

This chain links TRBV7-3 with TRBJ1-2; D is undetermined. The CDR3 length is 13 residues. The germline gives CDR1 SGHTA, CDR2 FQGTGA. Trimming took off 2 bases at V and 8 bases at J, with 12 bases between the two ends. CDR3 region: CASSLGSGVGYTF. DNA for the CDR3: TGTGCCAGCAGCTTAGGCAGTGGAGTGGGCTACACCTTC.

V usage is TRBV19 and J usage is TRBJ2-1; D is possibly TRBD2 (7 bases). The length of the CDR3 is 16 residues. Germline V gene sequence: CDR1 LNHDA, CDR2 SQIVND (reference sequence). The V end was cut by 5 bases, the J end by 6 bases, with 20 bases between. Here the CDR3 reads CASSWGGGTAGNEQFF. The DNA of the CDR3 is TGTGCCAGTAGTTGGGGGGGCGGGACCGCAGGCAATGAGCAGTTCTTC.

V is TRBV5-1 and J is TRBJ2-3, with 7 bases matching TRBD2. Trimming at V came to 0 bases and at J to 6 bases, leaving 10 bases not matched to a gene. The CDR3 sequence is 16 residues long. Germline values: CDR1 SGHRS, CDR2 YFSETQ. The CDR3, as DNA: TGCGCCAGCAGCTTGGAAGGGCTAGCGGCCATCGATACGCAGTATTTT. Encoded protein: CASSLEGLAAIDTQYF.

The chain uses TRBV7-6 and TRBJ2-2; no clear D gene. The CDR3 covers 13 residues. With 1 base removed from V and 6 bases from J, the gap between germline ends came to 6 bases. CDR1 and CDR2 from the germline V gene are SGHVS and FNYEAQ. The CDR3 DNA is TGTGCCAGCAGCTTAGATGGAGCCGGGGAGCTGTTTTTT. Its protein product is CASSLDGAGELFF.

The V call is TRBV5-4, the J call TRBJ1-4, with TRBD1 as a possible D gene (6 bases). Per germline, CDR1 SGHNT and CDR2 YYREEE (reference sequence). Trimming stripped 0 bases from V and 8 bases from J, with 14 bases between. The CDR3 is 15 amino acids. In DNA, the CDR3 is TGTGCCAGCAGCTTGGGAGAGACAGGAAGAGAAAAACTGTTTTTT. This encodes CASSLGETGREKLFF.

The CDR3 DNA sequence: TGTGCCAGCAGCCAAGATCCGCCGGGACAGGGCGGCAAATACGAGCAGTACTTC. This sequence encodes CASSQDPPGQGGKYEQYF. The V call is TRBV4-2, the J call TRBJ2-5; 9 bases match TRBD1. Near its end, the DNA agrees better with TRBJ2-7, so the J call may be wrong. Germline CDR1 and CDR2: LGHNA and YNFKEQ. This CDR3 has 18 amino acids.

The V call is TRBV19, the J call TRBJ1-4; 7 bases are shared with TRBD1. With V trimmed by 8 bases and J by 8 bases, 8 bases remained unmatched. The CDR3 length is 13 residues. Germline CDR1 and CDR2: LNHDA and SQIVND (reference sequence). The CDR3 DNA reads TGTGCCAGTTCAGAACAGGGGCGGGAAAAACTGTTTTTT. Encoded protein: CASSEQGREKLFF.

The V and J genes are TRBV2 and TRBJ2-1, with no clear D. With 6 bases removed from V and 10 bases from J, the gap between germline ends came to 13 bases. CDR1 and CDR2 from the germline V gene are SNHLY and FYNNEI. The CDR3 extends over 12 amino acids. The DNA for the CDR3 is TGTGCCAGCAGGCGGTCGGTGGTGGAGCAGTTCTTC. Protein product: CASRRSVVEQFF.

The chain recombines TRBV6-4 with TRBJ2-1; 7 nucleotides line up with TRBD1. Germline CDR1 and CDR2: MRHNA and SNTAGT. V was clipped by 3 bases and J by 12 bases; unmatched bases: 14. This CDR3 spans 15 amino acids. CDR3 in amino acids: CASSDTWTGLKLQFF. Written as DNA, the CDR3 is TGTGCCAGCAGTGATACTTGGACAGGTTTAAAACTGCAGTTCTTC.

The chain employs TRBV5-1 and TRBJ2-3; D perhaps matches TRBD2 (7 bases). CDR3 size: 15 residues. Per the germline V gene, CDR1 is SGHRS and CDR2 is YFSETQ. The V end was cut by 4 bases, the J end by 7 bases, with 19 bases between. CDR3 sequence reads: CASSPVGGAHNTQYF. The CDR3, as DNA: TGCGCCAGCAGCCCGGTGGGGGGGGCACACAATACGCAGTATTTT.

The chain links TRBV28 to TRBJ2-3; the D gene is possibly TRBD1 (6 bases). Trimming took off 6 bases at V and 2 bases at J, with 15 bases between the two ends. In germline, CDR1 is MDHEN, CDR2 SYDVKM. The CDR3 has 15 residues. This chain's CDR3 is CASSRTTGITDTQYF. As DNA, the CDR3 is TGTGCCAGCAGCCGTACGACAGGAATCACAGATACGCAGTATTTT.

V and J are TRBV4-3 and TRBJ2-7; tentatively, D is TRBD1 (5 bases). Trimming removed 0 bases from V and 2 bases from J, with 17 bases in between. This CDR3 spans 17 amino acids. The germline CDR1 and CDR2 sequences are LGHNA and YSLEER. In DNA, the CDR3 is TGCGCCAGCAGCCAAGAACTGGGGCTTTCCCTCGCCTACGAGCAGTACTTC. This encodes CASSQELGLSLAYEQYF.

The chain has TRBV2 and TRBJ2-5; 13 bases align to TRBD2. This CDR3 has 14 residues. CDR1 is SNHLY and CDR2 is FYNNEI in the germline V gene. Trimming cost V 4 bases and J 4 bases; bases outside gene matches: 0. This CDR3 is CASSGTSGGETQYF. The CDR3 DNA reads as TGTGCCAGCAGTGGGACTAGCGGGGGAGAGACCCAGTACTTC. The full variable domain, with the rest looked up from reference TRBV2 and TRBJ2-5, is EPEVTQTPSHQVTQMGQEVILRCVPISNHLYFYWYRQILGQKVEFLVSFYNNEISEKSEIFDDQFSVERPDGSNFTLKIRSTKLEDSAMYFCASSGTSGGETQYFGPGTRLLVL.

Only a few counts were recorded for this clone. V usage is TRBV7-8 and J usage is TRBJ1-2; D gene uncertain. This CDR3 has 15 residues. The germline CDR1 and CDR2 sequences are SGHVS and FQNEAQ. The V and J ends lost 5 bases and 4 bases respectively, with 17 bases between them. This chain's CDR3 is CASSPNGMGPYGYTF. CDR3 nucleotide sequence: TGTGCCAGCAGCCCGAACGGGATGGGTCCCTATGGCTACACCTTC.

V gene TRBV25-1 combines with J gene TRBJ2-3; 8 positions match TRBD2. Germline V gene lookup returns CDR1 MGHDK and CDR2 SYGVNS. The CDR3 loop spans 14 amino acids. The J segment lost 6 bases and the V segment lost 4 bases, leaving 6 bases of the junction unmatched. CDR3 in DNA: TGTGCCAGCAGTGCCCCGGCTAGCGGGGATACGCAGTATTTT. This translates into CASSAPASGDTQYF.

This chain joins TRBV7-2 and TRBJ1-6; 11 bases map to TRBD1. CDR1 and CDR2 from the germline V gene are SGHTA and FQGNSA. This CDR3 spans 18 amino acids. V was pared by 2 bases and J by 7 bases, with 10 bases of the junction left unmatched. The CDR3: CASSLFGTGGGGNSPLHF. CDR3 nucleotide sequence: TGTGCCAGCAGCTTATTTGGGACAGGGGGAGGGGGAAATTCACCCCTCCACTTT.

CDR3 nucleotide sequence: TGTGCCAGTAGTATTGGCCCAGGTTTGCATTTT. It is translated as CASSIGPGLHF. The rearrangement links TRBV19 to TRBJ1-5, with D unresolved. Germline V lookup: CDR1 LNHDA, CDR2 SQIVND (reference sequence). V gave up 3 bases and J gave up 15 bases, with 12 bases separating them. This CDR3 comprises 11 residues. The full variable domain, with the rest looked up from reference TRBV19 and TRBJ1-5, is DGGITQSPKYLFRKEGQNVTLSCEQNLNHDAMYWYRQDPGQGLRLIYYSQIVNDFQKGDIAEGYSVSREKKESFPLTVTSAQKNPTAFYLCASSIGPGLHFGDGTRLSIL.

This clone was observed once. As DNA, the CDR3 is TGTGCCAGCAGCTTAGGGCCCGGGACAGGCCTTTACAATGAGCAGTTCTTC. Encoded protein: CASSLGPGTGLYNEQFF. The rearrangement links TRBV7-9 to TRBJ2-1, with TRBD1 matching over 8 bases. CDR1 SEHNR and CDR2 FQNEAQ come from the germline V gene (reference sequence). J lost 4 bases, V lost 1 base, and 9 bases had no gene match. The CDR3 contains 17 residues.